The 26 T cell receptor beta chains below all came from one sample that was sequenced in a study of shared clonotypes between healthy human individuals. Profiling relied on immunoSEQ multiplex PCR, and the TCRdb table lists in-frame clones only, not all of them. Seen here are about 520,000 clones, almost 80% observed once, and the top ten hold about 12%. What was sequenced was PBMCs. The source is a woman aged 40 to 49 in good health. Some clones in this sample may be carry-over from other donors' samples.

Points on this clone: The sample contains more than one DNA sequence encoding this CDR3. The J gene is TRBJ2-7, the V gene TRBV7-6; D uncertain. Germline CDR1 is SGHVS and CDR2 is FNYEAQ. CDR3 length: 15 residues. Trimming left V 6 bases short and J 2 bases short, with 17 bases between. CDR3 amino acids: CASSFLRYSPYEQYF. The CDR3 nucleotides are TGTGCCAGCAGTTTCCTCCGCTACTCACCCTACGAGCAGTACTTC.

The J gene is TRBJ2-3, the V gene TRBV5-4; 12 bases agree with TRBD1. Germline CDR1 is SGHNT and CDR2 is YYREEE (reference sequence). With V trimmed by 4 bases and J by 5 bases, 11 bases remained unmatched. The CDR3 extends over 17 amino acids. CDR3 amino acids: CASSAIWGDRGQDTQYF. The CDR3, as DNA: TGTGCCAGCAGCGCAATCTGGGGGGACAGGGGGCAAGATACGCAGTATTTT.

The DNA of the CDR3 is TGCAGCGTTGCATCTGGGGCTAATGAAAAACTGTTTTTT. This codes for CSVASGANEKLFF. J is TRBJ1-4 and V is TRBV29-1; D unclear. Germline CDR1 reads SQVTM; CDR2 reads ANQGSEA. The CDR3 consists of 13 residues. Trimming took 4 bases from V and 3 from J, leaving 9 bases between them.

V and J are TRBV2 and TRBJ2-7; D may be TRBD1 (6 bases). The V gene lost 5 bases and the J gene lost 10 bases, with 15 bases spanning the gap. The length of the CDR3 is 12 residues. The germline CDR1 and CDR2 sequences are SNHLY and FYNNEI. The chain's CDR3 is CASSLWTVGQYF. The CDR3 coding sequence is TGTGCCAGCAGTCTATGGACAGTGGGCCAGTACTTC.

The chain combines TRBV7-2 with TRBJ2-2, with TRBD2 as a possible D gene (5 bases). Germline loops: CDR1 SGHTA, CDR2 FQGNSA. V gave up 1 base and J gave up 3 bases, with 12 bases separating them. The CDR3 is 16 residues long. The CDR3 region is CASSLVASRHTGELFF. CDR3 nucleotide sequence: TGTGCCAGCAGCTTAGTGGCTAGCAGACACACCGGGGAGCTGTTTTTT.

The V gene is TRBV6-5, the J gene TRBJ2-3; a weak D match, TRBD1 (6 bases). This CDR3 contains 14 residues. Germline CDR1 is MNHEY and CDR2 is SVGAGI. Trimming cost V 8 bases and J 10 bases, with 22 bases left between them. The CDR3: CASSPARGTGAQYF. The CDR3 DNA sequence: TGTGCCAGCTCCCCTGCAAGGGGGACCGGGGCGCAGTATTTT.

A remark on this clone: This may be a read error: a much more frequent sequence differs by one nucleotide. This rearrangement joins TRBV2 to TRBJ1-2, with 7 bases matching TRBD1. CDR3 length equals 17 residues. Looked up from germline, CDR1 is SNHLY and CDR2 is FYNNEI. CDR3 DNA: TGTGCCAGCATCCAACCCCGACATAGGGGGCAGAACTATGGCTGCACCTTC. Residues: CASIQPRHRGQNYGCTF. Using reference TRBV2 and TRBJ1-2 for the parts outside the CDR3, the full variable domain is EPEVTQTPSHQVTQMGQEVILRCVPISNHLYFYWYRQILGQKVEFLVSFYNNEISEKSEIFDDQFSVERPDGSNFTLKIRSTKLEDSAMYFCASIQPRHRGQNYGCTFGSGTRLTVV.

The chain couples TRBV5-6 to TRBJ1-2; D is uncertain. CDR1 SGHDT and CDR2 YYEEEE come from the germline V gene. The CDR3 runs 15 residues. V gave up 0 bases and J gave up 4 bases, with 13 bases separating them. This CDR3 reads CASSLALRSSYGYTF. The CDR3 nucleotides read TGTGCCAGCAGCTTGGCCTTAAGGAGCTCCTATGGCTACACCTTC.

The chain combines TRBV6-5 with TRBJ1-2; no clear D. The CDR3 totals 13 residues. V gave up 6 bases and J gave up 4 bases, with 12 bases separating them. Germline V gives CDR1 MNHEY, CDR2 SVGAGI. The CDR3 spells CASSPGSFYGYTF. CDR3 nucleotides: TGTGCCAGCAGCCCGGGGTCTTTCTATGGCTACACCTTC.

The chain is built from TRBV4-2 and TRBJ2-2; D is tentatively TRBD1 or TRBD2 (6 bases each). Deletions cut 0 bases from V and 6 bases from J, with 14 bases between. Germline CDR1 is LGHNA and CDR2 is YNFKEQ. The CDR3 totals 16 residues. The CDR3 spells CASSQDKGGLAGELFF. DNA of the CDR3: TGTGCCAGCAGCCAAGATAAGGGGGGCCTGGCCGGGGAGCTGTTTTTT.

The chain recombines TRBV19 with TRBJ1-2; tentative D call: TRBD1 (5 bases). Deletions cut 8 bases from V and 8 bases from J, with 15 bases between. CDR1 is LNHDA and CDR2 is SQIVND in the germline V gene (reference sequence). The CDR3 covers 12 residues. Here the CDR3 reads CASGNQGAGYTF. The CDR3 bases are TGTGCCAGTGGCAATCAGGGAGCCGGCTACACCTTC.

Worth noting for this clone: The junction does not match germline at one end; this may be a read error. The chain joins TRBV9 to TRBJ2-1; D possibly corresponds to TRBD2 (6 bases). Per germline, CDR1 SGDLS and CDR2 YYNGEE. The CDR3 consists of 17 residues. CDR3: CASTVGLATNSYNEQFF. The CDR3 DNA is TGTGCCAGCACCGTAGGGCTAGCGACCAACTCCTACAATGAGCAGTTCTTC.

On this clone: With a much larger clone just one base away, this may be a read error. At the DNA level, this CDR3 is encoded by other sequences in the same sample as well. The V call is TRBV7-9, the J call TRBJ2-5, with TRBD1 identical over 8 bases. The germline CDR1 and CDR2 sequences are SEHNR and FQNEAQ (reference sequence). With V trimmed by 1 base and J by 5 bases, 9 bases remained unmatched. The CDR3 spans 16 residues. The CDR3 loop is CASSLDGGQGQETQYF. CDR3 nucleotide sequence: TGTGCCAGCAGCTTAGATGGCGGACAGGGTCAGGAGACCCAGTACTTC. Drawing the rest from reference TRBV7-9 and TRBJ2-5, the complete variable domain is DTGVSQNPRHKITKRGQNVTFRCDPISEHNRLYWYRQTLGQGPEFLTYFQNEAQLEKSRLLSDRFSAERPKGSFSTLEIQRTEQGDSAMYLCASSLDGGQGQETQYFGPGTRLLVL.

J is TRBJ2-3 and V is TRBV10-1, with D hard to call. Trimming took 6 bases from V and 2 from J, leaving 6 bases between them. The CDR3 contains 12 residues. CDR1 and CDR2 (germline): WNHNN, SYGVQD (reference sequence). CDR3 in amino acids: CASRGLTDTQYF. The CDR3 coding sequence is TGCGCCAGCAGGGGCCTCACAGATACGCAGTATTTT.

The gene calls are TRBV9 and TRBJ2-3, with D unresolved. CDR1 and CDR2 (germline): SGDLS, YYNGEE. The CDR3 runs to 18 residues. The V gene lost 3 bases and the J gene lost 4 bases, with 24 bases spanning the gap. The CDR3 DNA follows: TGTGCCAGCAGCGGTGGTACGGGTTATGGAGCGCACCCAGATACGCAGTATTTT. Translated, it gives CASSGGTGYGAHPDTQYF.

The chain couples TRBV19 to TRBJ1-1; D is unclear. CDR1 LNHDA and CDR2 SQIVND come from the germline V gene (reference sequence). The CDR3 spans 13 residues. V was pared by 4 bases and J by 4 bases, with 10 bases between. The CDR3 DNA reads TGTGCCAGTAGTACCCGAATGCGCACTGAAGCTTTCTTT. Its protein is CASSTRMRTEAFF.

With respect to this clone: Other DNA sequences in the same sample also yield this CDR3. The rearrangement links TRBV9 to TRBJ1-4; tentative D call: TRBD1 (6 bases). Germline V gives CDR1 SGDLS, CDR2 YYNGEE. Trimming shortened V by 2 bases and J by 0 bases, and 8 bases separated the two germline ends. The CDR3 spans 15 residues. CDR3 DNA sequence: TGTGCCAGCAGCGTGGGGGCTGCAACTAATGAAAAACTGTTTTTT. Translated: CASSVGAATNEKLFF.

The chain couples TRBV7-3 to TRBJ2-7; possibly TRBD1 or TRBD2 for D (7 bases each). CDR3 length: 17 residues. V was cut by 0 bases and J by 0 bases, with 15 bases left in between. Germline CDR1 and CDR2: SGHTA and FQGTGA. CDR3 protein: CASSLTYSRGGSYEQYF. DNA of the CDR3: TGTGCCAGCAGCTTAACCTATTCCAGGGGGGGCTCCTACGAGCAGTACTTC.

This chain links TRBV5-4 with TRBJ2-1; maybe TRBD2 (6 bases). V was pared by 3 bases and J by 4 bases, with 14 bases between. This CDR3 has 15 amino acids. Germline CDR1 SGHNT, CDR2 YYREEE (reference sequence). Here the CDR3 reads CASSSPGLAYNEQFF. DNA for the CDR3: TGTGCCAGCAGCTCTCCGGGACTGGCTTACAATGAGCAGTTCTTC.

This rearrangement joins TRBV28 to TRBJ2-2; 7 bases map to TRBD2. V was pared by 2 bases and J by 0 bases, with 3 bases of the junction left unmatched. Looked up from germline, CDR1 is MDHEN and CDR2 is SYDVKM. The CDR3 runs to 16 residues. CDR3 loop: CASSLRDYTNTGELFF. Written as DNA, the CDR3 is TGTGCCAGCAGTTTACGGGACTATACGAACACCGGGGAGCTGTTTTTT.

The chain uses TRBV15 and TRBJ1-2; D remains unclear. Germline CDR1 and CDR2: LNHNV and YYDKDF (reference sequence). Trimming pared 1 base from V and 8 bases from J, leaving 11 bases between. The CDR3 loop spans 13 amino acids. The DNA for the CDR3 is TGTGCCACCAGCAGAGGCCCCGGTGACGGCTACACCTTC. Protein product: CATSRGPGDGYTF.

The chain is built from TRBV19 and TRBJ2-6; D ambiguous. CDR3 length: 15 residues. Germline lookup yields CDR1 LNHDA and CDR2 SQIVND (reference sequence). V lost 0 bases to trimming and J lost 2 bases, with 5 bases between them. Here the CDR3 DNA reads TGTGCCAGTAGTATAGACGACCCTGGGGCCAACGTCCTGACTTTC. It codes for CASSIDDPGANVLTF. Filled out from reference TRBV19 and TRBJ2-6, the complete variable domain reads DGGITQSPKYLFRKEGQNVTLSCEQNLNHDAMYWYRQDPGQGLRLIYYSQIVNDFQKGDIAEGYSVSREKKESFPLTVTSAQKNPTAFYLCASSIDDPGANVLTFGAGSRLTVL.

V usage is TRBV28 and J usage is TRBJ2-1; 7 positions match TRBD2. J was trimmed by 4 bases and V by 3 bases; bases with no gene match: 6. CDR3 length: 15 residues. Germline assignment: CDR1 MDHEN and CDR2 SYDVKM. The DNA for the CDR3 is TGTGCCAGCAGTTTTCTTGCTAGCGGTTACAATGAGCAGTTCTTC. This translates into CASSFLASGYNEQFF.

Regarding this clone: The junction does not match germline at one end; this may be a read error. The genes are TRBV7-2 and TRBJ1-2; possible D gene TRBD1, 5 bases. This CDR3 is 14 amino acids long. CDR1 is SGHTA, CDR2 FQGNSA, per germline. CDR3 residues: CASSLGLSQGLASF. The CDR3 nucleotides read TGTGCCAGCAGCTTAGGTCTGTCTCAGGGACTTGCGTCCTTC.

This clone occurred a few times. J is TRBJ2-3 and V is TRBV30; D could derive from TRBD1 or TRBD2 (5 bases each). V dropped 2 bases and J dropped 4 bases, with 25 bases sitting between them. The CDR3 covers 18 residues. CDR1 is GTSNPN and CDR2 is SVGIG in the germline V gene (reference sequence). The CDR3 spells CAWSIPTPGTGRPDTQYF. DNA for the CDR3: TGTGCCTGGAGTATCCCAACCCCCGGGACCGGGCGGCCAGATACGCAGTATTTT.

This rearrangement joins TRBV5-1 to TRBJ2-7; D possibly corresponds to TRBD2 (5 bases). There are 16 residues in the CDR3. The ends were cut back, 4 bases at V and 3 bases at J, with 20 bases in the middle. Germline assignment: CDR1 SGHRS and CDR2 YFSETQ. The CDR3 nucleotides are TGCGCCAGCAGCCGTACCGCGTCTAAGGCGGGCTACGAGCAGTACTTC. This encodes CASSRTASKAGYEQYF.